This T cell receptor (beta chain) was profiled in a study of cytotoxic CD8 clonotypes in ibrutinib-treated CLL. Study-wide context: Treatment had run for a median about twelve months, range 6 to 36, when response samples were taken.

The method was immunoSEQ multiplex PCR; TCRdb's version includes in-frame clones alone and lacks a portion of them. This sample has hundreds of thousands of clones, with roughly 70% found just once. Findings and caveats of the study: An increase in clonality occurred at ibrutinib response, followed by a return toward baseline at progression.

Concerning this clone itself: Its cognate antigen is unknown.

The clonotype comes from a human donor with chronic lymphocytic leukemia. The sample in question was PBMCs, obtained after 24 months of ibrutinib treatment.

The CDR3 sequence is CASSPGLAGYASYEQYF. As DNA, the CDR3 is TGTGCCAGCAGCCCCGGACTAGCGGGATACGCCTCCTACGAGCAGTACTTC. This sequence joins TRBV11-2 and TRBJ2-7, with TRBD2 matching over 12 bases. V was clipped by 5 bases and J by 0 bases; unmatched bases: 8. CDR3 length: 17 residues. Germline V gives CDR1 SGHAT, CDR2 FQNNGV.